One sample yielded the 9 T cell receptor beta chains listed below, sequenced in a study of T cell repertoires in cytomegalovirus infection. MiXCR, applied by TCRdb to the reads, yields one record per CDR3 protein. Of about 130,000 distinct CDR3 sequences in the sample, 8.8% were seen once. Sequencing used PBMCs. The source is a human donor in good health (CMV status not recorded). Some clones in this sample may be carry-over from other donors' samples.

This clonotype was counted ten times or more. The chain links TRBV7-3 to TRBJ2-3; D is unresolved. V gave up 4 bases and J gave up 5 bases, with 10 bases separating them. The CDR3 loop spans 13 amino acids. Germline CDR1 SGHTA, CDR2 FQGTGA. Here the CDR3 DNA reads TGTGCCAGCAGCTCGAACCCTGGAGATACGCAGTATTTT. Its translation is CASSSNPGDTQYF.

As to this clonotype: This could be a read error, since a much larger clone is one nucleotide away. V is TRBV6-2 or TRBV6-3 and J is TRBJ2-1; no firm D call. Germline V gene lookup returns CDR1 MNHEY and CDR2 SVGEGT. This CDR3 is built from 16 residues. CDR3 DNA sequence: TGTGCCAGCAGTTACTCGGCAGCCAGCTCCTACAATAAGCAGTTCTTC. This encodes CASSYSAASSYNKQFF.

V and J are TRBV28 and TRBJ2-3, with D perhaps being TRBD1 or TRBD2 (5 bases each). The V and J ends lost 3 bases and 4 bases respectively, with 11 bases between them. This CDR3 contains 14 residues. Germline V gene data show CDR1 as MDHEN and CDR2 as SYDVKM. CDR3 sequence reads: CASSFPGQADTQYF. CDR3 sequence (DNA): TGTGCCAGCAGTTTTCCGGGGCAGGCAGATACGCAGTATTTT.

The chain has TRBV15 and TRBJ1-1; 9 bases line up with TRBD1. The trim removed 0 bases at V and 7 bases at J, leaving 12 bases unmatched. CDR3 length: 17 residues. In germline, CDR1 is LNHNV, CDR2 YYDKDF (reference sequence). The CDR3 sequence is CATSREGTGLRVGEAFF. The CDR3, as DNA: TGTGCCACCAGCAGAGAGGGGACAGGGTTACGCGTCGGTGAAGCTTTCTTT.

This clonotype appeared many times. The genes are TRBV7-9 and TRBJ1-2, with a tentative D call TRBD1 (6 bases). Germline loops: CDR1 SEHNR, CDR2 FQNEAQ (reference sequence). V was cut by 5 bases and J by 7 bases, with 14 bases left in between. The CDR3 extends over 13 amino acids. As DNA, the CDR3 is TGTGCCAGCAGCCTCTCGGGGGCCAGTGGCTACACCTTC. Translation gives CASSLSGASGYTF.

This CDR3 reads CASSPDRRENTEAFF. In DNA, the CDR3 is TGTGCCAGCAGCCCTGACAGGCGGGAAAACACTGAAGCTTTCTTT. The rearrangement uses TRBV5-6 and TRBJ1-1; TRBD1 is a possible D gene (6 bases). Germline V gene sequence: CDR1 SGHDT, CDR2 YYEEEE. The CDR3 consists of 15 residues. V was shortened by 4 bases and J by 2 bases, with 15 bases between the two germline ends.

This clonotype was counted between two and nine times. The DNA of the CDR3 is TGTGCCAGTAGTACCCAACTGAATTCTTACTATGGCTACACCTTC. Encoded protein: CASSTQLNSYYGYTF. This chain uses TRBV19 with TRBJ1-2; D ambiguous. The V end lost 4 bases, the J end lost 3 bases, and 15 bases lay between the germline ends. CDR3 length equals 15 residues. The germline V gene has CDR1 LNHDA and CDR2 SQIVND (reference sequence).

J is TRBJ2-5 and V is TRBV5-4, with D maybe TRBD2 (6 bases). Germline assignment: CDR1 SGHNT and CDR2 YYREEE (reference sequence). The V end was cut by 0 bases, the J end by 8 bases, with 11 bases between. The CDR3 covers 13 residues. The CDR3 loop is CASSLAGRATQYF. CDR3 DNA: TGTGCCAGCAGCTTGGCCGGGAGAGCAACCCAGTACTTC. Full variable domain (missing parts from reference TRBV5-4 and TRBJ2-5): ETGVTQSPTHLIKTRGQQVTLRCSSQSGHNTVSWYQQALGQGPQFIFQYYREEENGRGNFPPRFSGLQFPNYSSELNVNALELDDSALYLCASSLAGRATQYFGPGTRLLVL.

The chain couples TRBV29-1 to TRBJ1-2; no clear D gene. Trimming left V 5 bases short and J 4 bases short, with 14 bases between. The CDR3 runs to 13 residues. CDR1 and CDR2 from the germline V gene are SQVTM and ANQGSEA. As DNA, the CDR3 is TGCAGCGTTCGTAGTCCGGGGATCTATGGCTACACCTTC. Its translation: CSVRSPGIYGYTF. The complete variable domain, with remaining parts taken from reference TRBV29-1 and TRBJ1-2, reads SAVISQKPSRDICQRGTSLTIQCQVDSQVTMMFWYRQQPGQSLTLIATANQGSEATYESGFVIDKFPISRPNLTFSTLTVSNMSPEDSSIYLCSVRSPGIYGYTFGSGTRLTVV.